The clone carrying this T cell receptor beta chain appeared many times. Antigen specificity is unknown. The authors prepared the TCRbeta library with unique molecular identifiers. TCRdb reanalysed the PCR reads using MiXCR and keeps one entry per CDR3 protein. The sample records about 300,000 distinct CDR3 sequences, around 7.3% being singletons. This sample was included in a study of T-cell reconstitution after alpha-beta-depleted transplantation in children. The length of the CDR3 is 14 residues. With V trimmed by 0 bases and J by 6 bases, 5 bases remained unmatched. Germline V gene sequence: CDR1 SGHDT, CDR2 YYEEEE. Study conclusions and caveats: Expanded graft clones numbering several hundred reportedly gave rise to alpha-beta T cells about two months after transplant. The origin of high day-60 TCRbeta diversity in some patients lay in surviving recipient T cells and thymic progenitors. Newly generated T cells supplied most T-cell counts and diversity one year post-transplant.

This TCR derives from a female patient aged 2-9 years who had a stem cell transplant for Fanconi anemia, so the T cells may come from the graft donor. This material consisted of peripheral blood, taken 360 days after TCRalphabeta/CD19-depleted stem cell transplant. The chain is built from TRBV5-6 and TRBJ2-5; TRBD1 matches at 7 bases. CDR3 loop: CASSLVWDSQTQYF. DNA for the CDR3: TGTGCCAGCAGCTTGGTATGGGACAGCCAGACCCAGTACTTC.